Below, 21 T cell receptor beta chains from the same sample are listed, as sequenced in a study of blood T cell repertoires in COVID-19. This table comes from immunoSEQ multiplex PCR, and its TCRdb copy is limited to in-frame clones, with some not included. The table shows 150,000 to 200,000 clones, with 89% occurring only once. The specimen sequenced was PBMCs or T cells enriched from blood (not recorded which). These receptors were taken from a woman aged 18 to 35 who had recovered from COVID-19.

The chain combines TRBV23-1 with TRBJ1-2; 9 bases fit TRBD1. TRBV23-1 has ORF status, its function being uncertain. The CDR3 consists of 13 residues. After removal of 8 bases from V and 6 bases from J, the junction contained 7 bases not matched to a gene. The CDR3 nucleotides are TGCGCCAGCGGATTACAGGGGGCAGATGGCTACACCTTC. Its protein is CASGLQGADGYTF.

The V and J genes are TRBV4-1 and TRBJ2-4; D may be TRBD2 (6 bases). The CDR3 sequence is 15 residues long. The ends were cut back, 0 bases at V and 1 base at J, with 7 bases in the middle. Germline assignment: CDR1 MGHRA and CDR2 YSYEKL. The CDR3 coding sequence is TGCGCCAGCAGCCAAGAGGCGGGGGCCAAAAACATTCAGTACTTC. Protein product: CASSQEAGAKNIQYF.

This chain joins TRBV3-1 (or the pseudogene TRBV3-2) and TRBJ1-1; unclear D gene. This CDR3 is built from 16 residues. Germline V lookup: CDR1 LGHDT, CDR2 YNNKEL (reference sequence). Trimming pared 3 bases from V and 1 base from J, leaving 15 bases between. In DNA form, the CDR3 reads TGTGCCAGCAGCCATGGTCTGGGCTCACAGAACACTGAAGCTTTCTTT. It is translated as CASSHGLGSQNTEAFF.

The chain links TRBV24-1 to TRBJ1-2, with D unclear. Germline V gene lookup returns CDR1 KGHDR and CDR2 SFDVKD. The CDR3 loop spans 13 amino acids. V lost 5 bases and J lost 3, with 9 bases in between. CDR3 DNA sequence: TGTGCCACCAGTGTCGGGATCGACTATGGCTACACCTTC. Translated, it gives CATSVGIDYGYTF.

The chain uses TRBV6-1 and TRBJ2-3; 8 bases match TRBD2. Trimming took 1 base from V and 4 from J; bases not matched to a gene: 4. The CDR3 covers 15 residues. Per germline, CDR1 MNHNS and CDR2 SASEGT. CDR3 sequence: CASSEVRGGSDTQYF. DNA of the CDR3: TGTGCCAGCAGTGAAGTCCGGGGGGGATCAGATACGCAGTATTTT.

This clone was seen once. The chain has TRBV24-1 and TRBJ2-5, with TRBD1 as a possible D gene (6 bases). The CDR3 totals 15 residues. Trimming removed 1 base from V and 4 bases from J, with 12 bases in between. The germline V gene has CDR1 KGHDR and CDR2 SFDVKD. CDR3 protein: CATSDLSRGGETQYF. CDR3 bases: TGTGCCACCAGTGATTTAAGCAGGGGCGGAGAGACCCAGTACTTC.

CDR3 nucleotide sequence: TGTGCCAGCAGTGAAGGGGCCCCAGGGGTGATATCCTACAATGAGCAGTTCTTC. This encodes CASSEGAPGVISYNEQFF. The V call is TRBV2, the J call TRBJ2-1; possibly TRBD1 for D (6 bases). Per germline, CDR1 SNHLY and CDR2 FYNNEI. V was trimmed by 1 base and J by 1 base, leaving 17 bases between them. The CDR3 spans 18 residues.

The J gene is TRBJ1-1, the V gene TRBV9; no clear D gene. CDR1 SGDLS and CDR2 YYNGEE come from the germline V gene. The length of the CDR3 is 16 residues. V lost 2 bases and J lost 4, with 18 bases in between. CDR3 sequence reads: CASSVNYRSGSTEAFF. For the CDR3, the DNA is TGTGCCAGCAGCGTCAATTATCGGTCGGGGAGCACTGAAGCTTTCTTT.

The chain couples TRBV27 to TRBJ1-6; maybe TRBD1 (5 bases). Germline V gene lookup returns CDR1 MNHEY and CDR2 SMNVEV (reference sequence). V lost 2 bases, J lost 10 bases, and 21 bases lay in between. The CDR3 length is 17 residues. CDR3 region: CASSLTIPTSRGSPLHF. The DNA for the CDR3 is TGTGCCAGCAGTTTAACCATCCCGACTTCTCGGGGGTCACCCCTCCACTTT.

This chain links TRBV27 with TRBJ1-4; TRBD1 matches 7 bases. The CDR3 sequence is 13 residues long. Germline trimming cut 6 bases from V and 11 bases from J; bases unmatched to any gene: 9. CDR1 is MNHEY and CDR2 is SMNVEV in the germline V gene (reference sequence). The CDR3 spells CASRRQGERKLFF. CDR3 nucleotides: TGTGCCAGCAGGAGACAGGGTGAACGGAAACTGTTTTTT.

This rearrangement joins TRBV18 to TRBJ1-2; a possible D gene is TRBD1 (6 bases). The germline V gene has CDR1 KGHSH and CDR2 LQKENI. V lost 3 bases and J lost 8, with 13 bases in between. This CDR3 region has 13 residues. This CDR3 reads CASSPGQGTGYTF. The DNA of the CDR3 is TGTGCCAGCTCACCGGGCCAGGGGACCGGCTACACCTTC.

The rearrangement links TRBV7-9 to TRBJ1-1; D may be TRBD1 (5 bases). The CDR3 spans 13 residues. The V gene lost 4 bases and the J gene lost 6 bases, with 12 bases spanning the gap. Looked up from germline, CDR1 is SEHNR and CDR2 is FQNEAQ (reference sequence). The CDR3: CASSSQGASEAFF. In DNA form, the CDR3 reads TGTGCCAGCAGCTCCCAGGGTGCTTCTGAAGCTTTCTTT.

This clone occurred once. The CDR3 loop reads CASSLDRGSGTEAFF. CDR3 bases: TGTGCCAGCAGCTTGGATCGGGGAAGCGGCACTGAAGCTTTCTTT. The rearrangement joins TRBV5-4 to TRBJ1-1; D is undetermined. This CDR3 is built from 15 residues. V lost 0 bases to trimming and J lost 4 bases, with 13 bases between them. Germline CDR1 reads SGHNT; CDR2 reads YYREEE (reference sequence).

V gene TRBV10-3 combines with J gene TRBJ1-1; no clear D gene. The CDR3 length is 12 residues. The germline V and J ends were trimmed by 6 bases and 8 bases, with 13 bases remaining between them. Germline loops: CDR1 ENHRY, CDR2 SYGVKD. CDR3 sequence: CAISGGVAEAFF. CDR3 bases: TGTGCCATCAGCGGTGGAGTGGCCGAAGCTTTCTTT.

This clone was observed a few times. CDR3: CASSPYEGVVGANVLTF. In DNA form, the CDR3 reads TGCGCCAGCAGCCCCTATGAAGGGGTAGTTGGGGCCAACGTCCTGACTTTC. The rearrangement links TRBV4-1 to TRBJ2-6; a possible D gene is TRBD1 (5 bases). V was clipped by 4 bases and J by 3 bases, with 16 bases between them. Germline V CDR1 and CDR2: MGHRA, YSYEKL. The CDR3 runs 17 residues.

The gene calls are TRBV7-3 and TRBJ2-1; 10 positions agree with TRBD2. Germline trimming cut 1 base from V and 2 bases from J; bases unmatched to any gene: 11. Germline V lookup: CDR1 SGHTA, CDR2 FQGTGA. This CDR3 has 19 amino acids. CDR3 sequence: CASSLKAGGRLTAYNEQFF. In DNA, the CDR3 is TGTGCCAGCAGCTTAAAAGCGGGGGGGCGTTTGACCGCCTACAATGAGCAGTTCTTC.

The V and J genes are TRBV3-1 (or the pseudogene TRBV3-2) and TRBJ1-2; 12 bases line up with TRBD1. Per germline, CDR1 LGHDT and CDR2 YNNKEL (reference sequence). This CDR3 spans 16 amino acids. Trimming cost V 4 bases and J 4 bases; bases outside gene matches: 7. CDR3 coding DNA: TGTGCCAGCAGCCCGCGGGACAGGGGGCGCGTCTATGGCTACACCTTC. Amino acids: CASSPRDRGRVYGYTF.

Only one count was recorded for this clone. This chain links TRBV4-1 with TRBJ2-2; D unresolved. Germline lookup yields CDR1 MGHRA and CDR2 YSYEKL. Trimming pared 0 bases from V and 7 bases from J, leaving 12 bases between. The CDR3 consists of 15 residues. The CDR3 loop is CASSQDLGSGGELFF. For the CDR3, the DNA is TGCGCCAGCAGCCAAGATTTGGGCTCCGGCGGGGAGCTGTTTTTT.

The CDR3 coding sequence is TGTGCCAGCAGCTTGACAGGGACGAATGGCTACACCTTC. This sequence encodes CASSLTGTNGYTF. The chain recombines TRBV5-4 with TRBJ1-2, with D perhaps TRBD1 (6 bases). Trimming took off 1 base at V and 6 bases at J, with 10 bases between the two ends. In germline, CDR1 is SGHNT, CDR2 YYREEE (reference sequence). The CDR3 spans 13 residues.

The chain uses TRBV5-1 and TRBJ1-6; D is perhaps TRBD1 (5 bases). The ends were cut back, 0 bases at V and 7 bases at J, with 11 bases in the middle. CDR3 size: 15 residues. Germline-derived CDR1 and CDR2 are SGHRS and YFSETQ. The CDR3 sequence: CASSLGGAGNSPLHF. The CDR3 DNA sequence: TGCGCCAGCAGCTTGGGCGGGGCTGGGAATTCACCCCTCCACTTT. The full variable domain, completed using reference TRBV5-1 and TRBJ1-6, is KAGVTQTPRYLIKTRGQQVTLSCSPISGHRSVSWYQQTPGQGLQFLFEYFSETQRNKGNFPGRFSGRQFSNSRSEMNVSTLELGDSALYLCASSLGGAGNSPLHFGNGTRLTVT.

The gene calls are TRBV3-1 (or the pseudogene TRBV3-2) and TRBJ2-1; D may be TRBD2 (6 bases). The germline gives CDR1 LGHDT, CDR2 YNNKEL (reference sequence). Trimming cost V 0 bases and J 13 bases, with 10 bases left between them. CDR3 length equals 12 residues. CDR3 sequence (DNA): TGTGCCAGCAGCCAAGATTGGGACTTTCAGTTCTTC. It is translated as CASSQDWDFQFF.